This TCR beta chain was profiled in a study of CD8 T cells in ankylosing spondylitis. Study results and caveats: Made up of under 10 highly homologous variants, a TCR beta motif appeared characteristic of ankylosing spondylitis blood. Some of these motif variants have turned up before, in reports on reactive arthritis synovial fluid and blood. The authors found the disease-linked clones to be CD8+ and relatively rare in peripheral blood.

Generation of TCR beta libraries employed quantitative 5'-RACE incorporating molecular barcodes. In TCRdb, the 5' RACE reads were re-called with MiXCR into one record per CDR3 protein. The table lists around 150,000 distinct CDR3 sequences, 7.3% of them singletons. J gave up 1 base and V 7 bases, and 5 bases lay outside the gene matches. The CDR3 has 14 residues. CDR1 MNHNS and CDR2 SASEGT come from the germline V gene. This clonotype has at least ten counts. Its antigen remains unidentified. The TCR comes from a female donor with ankylosing spondylitis or in good health (not recorded which). The material sequenced was blood, either unsorted or a sorted T cell fraction (not recorded which). This rearrangement joins TRBV6-1 to TRBJ2-3; 7 bases fit TRBD1. CDR3 DNA sequence: TGTGCCAGCACCGATGACAGGGGCACAGATACGCAGTATTTT. Protein product: CASTDDRGTDTQYF.